The sequence of this TCR beta chain was determined in a study of blood T cell repertoires in COVID-19. The overall study: The cDNA or gDNA used as material had been derived from T cells, B-cell-depleted T cells, or PBMCs.

Enrolled during active infection, Seattle patients were then followed longitudinally. As processed by the authors: Quantification of nucleated cells was approximated via reference gene primer amplification. Generated by immunoSEQ multiplex PCR, the TCRdb table keeps only in-frame clones and is missing some. V and J calls and clone size are those listed in that table; D and trimming were worked out from the DNA. The data show 200,000 to 250,000 clones, with over 75% seen just once and 15% to 20% held by the top ten. Sequences were obtained from peripheral blood. This TCR derives from a man aged 50 to 60 with COVID-19, enrolled during active disease.

The CDR3 DNA sequence: TGTGCCAGCAGTTTCCGACGTGTGGGAGGCTATGGCTACACCTTC. This codes for CASSFRRVGGYGYTF. The chain links TRBV5-6 to TRBJ1-2; the D is unclear. V was cut by 5 bases and J by 4 bases, with 18 bases left in between. CDR1 is SGHDT, CDR2 YYEEEE, per germline. The CDR3 covers 15 residues.